These 31 T cell receptor beta chains share one sample of origin, sequenced in a study of OX40 agonist ivuxolimab in advanced cancers. Sequenced by immunoSEQ multiplex PCR; TCRdb stores in-frame clones only, minus some. The data show about 93,000 clones, with 92% seen just once and roughly 0.5% held by the top ten. Sequencing was performed on CD4+ or CD8+ T cells sorted from blood, taken in a trial of the OX40 agonist ivuxolimab. These receptors came from an adult with an advanced solid tumor such as melanoma, head and neck, liver or kidney cancer.

The chain joins TRBV2 to TRBJ2-1; D not certain. Germline lookup yields CDR1 SNHLY and CDR2 FYNNEI. The CDR3 has 16 residues. Trimming took off 4 bases at V and 2 bases at J, with 15 bases between the two ends. The CDR3 here is CASSGTYFLAYNEQFF. The CDR3 coding sequence is TGTGCCAGCAGTGGGACGTATTTTTTGGCCTACAATGAGCAGTTCTTC.

V gene TRBV7-5 combines with J gene TRBJ2-7. TRBV7-5 is labeled a pseudogene. This CDR3 comprises 17 residues. The CDR3 loop reads CARSSQYTNVGFYEQYF. In DNA form, the CDR3 reads TGTGCCAGAAGCTCCCAGTATACCAACGTGGGTTTCTACGAGCAGTACTTC.

The V call is TRBV5-4, the J call TRBJ2-3; no clear D gene. CDR1 SGHNT and CDR2 YYREEE come from the germline V gene (reference sequence). V lost 0 bases to trimming and J lost 0 bases, with 11 bases between them. CDR3 length: 16 residues. DNA of the CDR3: TGTGCCAGCAGCTTGGGGCTAACGACTAGCACAGATACGCAGTATTTT. Protein: CASSLGLTTSTDTQYF.

This clone was observed a single time. This chain uses TRBV19 with TRBJ2-5; perhaps TRBD1 as D (7 bases). The V gene lost 4 bases and the J gene lost 6 bases, with 27 bases spanning the gap. Germline assignment: CDR1 LNHDA and CDR2 SQIVND (reference sequence). The CDR3 runs to 18 residues. This CDR3 reads CASSNNLGGQGDRKTQYF. In nucleotides, the CDR3 is TGTGCCAGTAGTAACAACCTCGGGGGTCAGGGGGATCGGAAGACCCAGTACTTC.

The genes are TRBV10-3 and TRBJ2-7; possibly TRBD2 for D (6 bases). The germline gives CDR1 ENHRY, CDR2 SYGVKD. Trimming cost V 5 bases and J 3 bases, with 14 bases left between them. This CDR3 region has 14 residues. DNA of the CDR3: TGTGCCATCAGTTCGGGAGACGGGGGCTACGAGCAGTACTTC. It yields the protein CAISSGDGGYEQYF.

The chain carries TRBV7-6 and TRBJ2-3; D unclear. Trimming took off 7 bases at V and 0 bases at J, with 17 bases between the two ends. The CDR3 consists of 16 residues. Germline loops: CDR1 SGHVS, CDR2 FNYEAQ. CDR3: CASTIGYGQSTDTQYF. CDR3 coding DNA: TGTGCCAGCACCATCGGGTACGGCCAGAGCACAGATACGCAGTATTTT.

The chain employs TRBV11-2 and TRBJ1-2; unclear D gene. The V end lost 1 base, the J end lost 3 bases, and 6 bases lay between the germline ends. The CDR3 contains 13 residues. Germline V gene sequence: CDR1 SGHAT, CDR2 FQNNGV. CDR3 nucleotide sequence: TGTGCCAGCAGCTTAGGGTTCGACTATGGCTACACCTTC. It codes for CASSLGFDYGYTF. The variable domain in full, completed from reference TRBV11-2 and TRBJ1-2, reads EAGVAQSPRYKIIEKRQSVAFWCNPISGHATLYWYQQILGQGPKLLIQFQNNGVVDDSQLPKDRFSAERLKGVDSTLKIQPAKLEDSAVYLCASSLGFDYGYTFGSGTRLTVV.

The chain links TRBV6-1 to TRBJ1-2; D perhaps matches TRBD1 (5 bases). CDR1 and CDR2 (germline): MNHNS, SASEGT. Trimming left V 4 bases short and J 0 bases short, with 12 bases between. This CDR3 contains 15 residues. The CDR3 spells CASSATTDPNYGYTF. CDR3 in DNA: TGTGCCAGCAGTGCGACGACAGATCCTAACTATGGCTACACCTTC.

The chain recombines TRBV5-1 with TRBJ1-5; D perhaps matches TRBD1 (6 bases). The CDR3 extends over 14 amino acids. Germline V lookup: CDR1 SGHRS, CDR2 YFSETQ. V was shortened by 4 bases and J by 3 bases, with 11 bases between the two germline ends. CDR3 sequence (DNA): TGCGCCAGCAGCCCAGGACAGTCCAATCAGCCCCAGCATTTT. Translating it yields CASSPGQSNQPQHF.

V usage is TRBV18 and J usage is TRBJ1-4, with a weak D call TRBD1 (5 bases). The V and J ends lost 6 bases and 6 bases respectively, with 14 bases between them. Germline-derived CDR1 and CDR2 are KGHSH and LQKENI. The CDR3 totals 14 residues. CDR3 region: CASSTSRGDEKLFF. The CDR3 DNA follows: TGTGCCAGCTCGACCTCTCGGGGGGATGAAAAACTGTTTTTT.

V is TRBV6-1 and J is TRBJ2-1; 10 bases are shared with TRBD2. This CDR3 region has 17 residues. After removal of 2 bases from V and 7 bases from J, the junction contained 11 bases not matched to a gene. Germline V gene sequence: CDR1 MNHNS, CDR2 SASEGT. The CDR3 coding sequence is TGTGCCAGCAGTGAATTGGTAGTAGCGGGGGGTAAAAATGAGCAGTTCTTC. This codes for CASSELVVAGGKNEQFF.

This clone was recorded once. The chain uses TRBV7-9 and TRBJ1-4, with 9 bases fitting TRBD1. Germline-derived CDR1 and CDR2 are SEHNR and FQNEAQ (reference sequence). Germline trimming cut 5 bases from V and 7 bases from J; bases unmatched to any gene: 5. CDR3 length equals 14 residues. The CDR3 DNA follows: TGTGCCAGCAGCCTGGACAGGGGTAGTGAAAAACTGTTTTTT. This gives the protein CASSLDRGSEKLFF.

The V gene is TRBV7-9, the J gene TRBJ1-1; 7 bases match TRBD1. The CDR3 runs to 17 residues. Germline CDR1 SEHNR, CDR2 FQNEAQ (reference sequence). After removal of 3 bases from V and 7 bases from J, the junction contained 17 bases not matched to a gene. The CDR3 region has the DNA TGTGCCAGCAGCTTCTACCTTTTGACAGGGCACCGGGATGAAGCTTTCTTT. Protein sequence: CASSFYLLTGHRDEAFF.

The gene calls are TRBV6-6 and TRBJ2-1, with D perhaps TRBD1 (5 bases). The length of the CDR3 is 14 residues. In germline, CDR1 is MNHNY, CDR2 SVGAGI (reference sequence). V lost 6 bases and J lost 1, with 10 bases in between. As DNA, the CDR3 is TGTGCCAGCAGCCTCGACAGTTCCTACAATGAGCAGTTCTTC. Encoded protein: CASSLDSSYNEQFF.

The J gene is TRBJ2-3, the V gene TRBV7-8, with D tentatively TRBD2 (5 bases). There are 18 residues in the CDR3. V shed 5 bases and J shed 2 bases, with 23 bases lying between them. The germline V gene has CDR1 SGHVS and CDR2 FQNEAQ. The CDR3 DNA follows: TGTGCCAGCAGCCCCCGGGGTCGCGCTGAACTACCCACAGATACGCAGTATTTT. Translating it yields CASSPRGRAELPTDTQYF.

This clone was seen a single time. This chain joins TRBV5-1 and TRBJ2-3, with TRBD2 matching over 8 bases. V was pared by 3 bases and J by 6 bases, with 6 bases of the junction left unmatched. The CDR3 spans 14 residues. Germline values: CDR1 SGHRS, CDR2 YFSETQ. The CDR3 DNA reads TGCGCCAGCAGCTCTACTAGCGGCCCGGATACGCAGTATTTT. Residues: CASSSTSGPDTQYF.

This sequence joins TRBV7-3 and TRBJ2-2; TRBD2 agrees at 7 bases. Germline V gene sequence: CDR1 SGHTA, CDR2 FQGTGA. Trimming cost V 3 bases and J 1 base; bases outside gene matches: 5. The CDR3 is 16 residues long. CDR3 nucleotide sequence: TGTGCCAGCAGCTTTTATCCTAGCGGGAACACCGGGGAGCTGTTTTTT. Encoded protein: CASSFYPSGNTGELFF.

The J gene is TRBJ2-7, the V gene TRBV2; 7 nucleotides line up with TRBD1. Germline V lookup: CDR1 SNHLY, CDR2 FYNNEI. This CDR3 is built from 13 residues. V was pared by 8 bases and J by 5 bases, with 9 bases of the junction left unmatched. The CDR3 is CASPDRDGDEQYF. Written as DNA, the CDR3 is TGTGCCAGCCCTGACAGGGATGGGGACGAGCAGTACTTC.

V gene TRBV2 combines with J gene TRBJ1-1; TRBD1 aligns across 7 bases. Per the germline V gene, CDR1 is SNHLY and CDR2 is FYNNEI. This CDR3 is 12 amino acids long. V was pared by 4 bases and J by 11 bases, with 7 bases of the junction left unmatched. The DNA for the CDR3 is TGTGCCAGCAGTGCCCAGACAGGGACGGCTTTCTTT. Protein sequence: CASSAQTGTAFF.

The rearrangement links TRBV11-3 to TRBJ2-1; 11 nucleotides line up with TRBD2. From germline, CDR1 is SGHNT and CDR2 YENEEA. The V segment lost 3 bases and the J segment 0 bases; nucleotides outside the gene matches: 4. CDR3 length equals 17 residues. The CDR3 spells CASSLGLAAFSYNEQFF. DNA of the CDR3: TGTGCCAGCAGCTTGGGACTAGCGGCGTTCTCCTACAATGAGCAGTTCTTC.

CDR3 amino acids: CASSGRVDNEQFF. The CDR3 nucleotides are TGTGCCAGTAGTGGCAGGGTGGACAATGAGCAGTTCTTC. The chain recombines TRBV19 with TRBJ2-1; perhaps TRBD1 as D (5 bases). The CDR3 runs 13 residues. Germline CDR1 LNHDA, CDR2 SQIVND (reference sequence). V shed 5 bases and J shed 5 bases, with 10 bases lying between them.

The rearrangement joins TRBV6-1 to TRBJ1-1; 9 bases align to TRBD1. Germline values: CDR1 MNHNS, CDR2 SASEGT. CDR3 length equals 14 residues. Unmatched junction bases numbered 3, after V lost 3 bases and J lost 4 bases. CDR3 sequence (DNA): TGTGCCAGCAGTGAGGACAGGGGTATCACTGAAGCTTTCTTT. Translated, it gives CASSEDRGITEAFF.

The chain links TRBV5-6 to TRBJ1-5; a possible D gene is TRBD1 (6 bases). Per the germline V gene, CDR1 is SGHDT and CDR2 is YYEEEE. The CDR3 sequence is 14 residues long. Trimming removed 2 bases at V and 3 bases at J, with 9 bases between. In DNA form, the CDR3 reads TGTGCCAGCAGCTTTCGGGGGCCCAATCAGCCCCAGCATTTT. Translated: CASSFRGPNQPQHF.

The genes are TRBV6-5 and TRBJ2-5; 7 bases are a match to TRBD2. Germline trimming cut 0 bases from V and 1 base from J; bases unmatched to any gene: 2. Germline V gene lookup returns CDR1 MNHEY and CDR2 SVGAGI. There are 15 residues in the CDR3. The CDR3 DNA is TGTGCCAGCAGTTACTCAGCGGGGACCCAAGAGACCCAGTACTTC. The encoded protein is CASSYSAGTQETQYF.

The J gene is TRBJ1-6, the V gene TRBV5-1; the D is unclear. The V gene lost 1 base and the J gene lost 7 bases, with 18 bases spanning the gap. The CDR3 is 17 amino acids. Germline CDR1 SGHRS, CDR2 YFSETQ. CDR3 in amino acids: CASSLNPGRELNSPLHF. CDR3 DNA sequence: TGCGCCAGCAGCTTGAACCCCGGCCGGGAGTTAAATTCACCCCTCCACTTT.

The chain uses TRBV11-3 and TRBJ2-3; D is possibly TRBD2 (5 bases). Germline V gene data show CDR1 as SGHNT and CDR2 as YENEEA. The CDR3 is made up of 15 amino acids. Trimming removed 2 bases from V and 1 base from J, with 10 bases in between. The chain's CDR3 is CASSLFQRGTDTQYF. In DNA, the CDR3 is TGTGCCAGCAGCTTATTTCAGAGGGGCACAGATACGCAGTATTTT. The full variable domain, its missing parts supplied by reference TRBV11-3 and TRBJ2-3, is EAGVVQSPRYKIIEKKQPVAFWCNPISGHNTLYWYLQNLGQGPELLIRYENEEAVDDSQLPKDRFSAERLKGVDSTLKIQPAELGDSAVYLCASSLFQRGTDTQYFGPGTRLTVL.

The chain employs TRBV6-1 and TRBJ1-2; D remains ambiguous. Germline V CDR1 and CDR2: MNHNS, SASEGT. V dropped 6 bases and J dropped 13 bases, with 21 bases sitting between them. The CDR3 extends over 13 amino acids. The chain's CDR3 is CASRDPGSGVGTF. CDR3 sequence (DNA): TGTGCCAGCAGAGACCCCGGCTCAGGTGTTGGCACCTTC.

The chain joins TRBV11-2 to TRBJ2-7, with D possibly TRBD1 on 6 matching bases. Trimming stripped 1 base from V and 3 bases from J, with 19 bases between. CDR3 size: 17 residues. Germline loops: CDR1 SGHAT, CDR2 FQNNGV. The CDR3 is CASSLGGQTTKYYEQYF. CDR3 coding DNA: TGTGCCAGCAGCTTAGGGGGACAAACAACGAAGTACTACGAGCAGTACTTC.

The chain carries TRBV18 and TRBJ2-1, with D tentatively TRBD1 (6 bases). The V gene's germline CDR1 is KGHSH and CDR2 LQKENI. Trimming shortened V by 11 bases and J by 6 bases, and 23 bases separated the two germline ends. This CDR3 spans 15 amino acids. CDR3: CAGLDDRSGGNEQFF. CDR3 coding DNA: TGTGCCGGACTCGACGACAGGTCTGGGGGCAATGAGCAGTTCTTC.

This chain joins TRBV2 and TRBJ1-2; D is unresolved. CDR1 is SNHLY, CDR2 FYNNEI, per germline. Trimming pared 1 base from V and 2 bases from J, leaving 17 bases between. The CDR3 is made up of 17 amino acids. The CDR3 nucleotides are TGTGCCAGCAGTGAAGATATCGTGTTTGGGAAAAACTATGGCTACACCTTC. This gives the protein CASSEDIVFGKNYGYTF.

The gene calls are TRBV9 and TRBJ2-7; D tentatively reads TRBD1 or TRBD2 (5 bases each). The CDR3 runs 14 residues. CDR1 and CDR2 from the germline V gene are SGDLS and YYNGEE. Trimming removed 0 bases from V and 3 bases from J, with 10 bases in between. The CDR3 protein is CASSVGDQSYEQYF. CDR3 in DNA: TGTGCCAGCAGCGTAGGGGACCAAAGCTACGAGCAGTACTTC.